This passage covers 25 T cell receptor beta chains from one sample sequenced in a study of blood T cell repertoires in COVID-19. Assay used: immunoSEQ multiplex PCR; TCRdb lists only in-frame clones, some missing. Of about 110,000 clones in the sample, 75% to 95% were seen once. The sequenced sample consisted of peripheral blood. The receptors were sampled from a woman in her twenties or thirties with acute or convalescent COVID-19.

The rearrangement joins TRBV9 to TRBJ1-3; 7 bases map to TRBD1. CDR3 length equals 17 residues. With 4 bases clipped from V and 1 base from J, the junction kept 11 bases outside the gene matches. Per germline, CDR1 SGDLS and CDR2 YYNGEE. The CDR3 DNA reads TGTGCCAGCAGCCCGGGGAGACAGGGACGATCTGGAAACACCATATATTTT. Translating gives CASSPGRQGRSGNTIYF. Full variable domain (remainder filled in from reference TRBV9 and TRBJ1-3): DSGVTQTPKHLITATGQRVTLRCSPRSGDLSVYWYQQSLDQGLQFLIQYYNGEERAKGNILERFSAQQFPDLHSELNLSSLELGDSALYFCASSPGRQGRSGNTIYFGEGSWLTVV.

This chain links TRBV5-1 with TRBJ1-5; D gene uncertain. Deletions cut 4 bases from V and 2 bases from J, with 7 bases between. Germline V gene lookup returns CDR1 SGHRS and CDR2 YFSETQ. This CDR3 is 13 amino acids long. CDR3 loop: CASSPHGNQPQHF. The CDR3, as DNA: TGCGCCAGCAGCCCCCATGGCAATCAGCCCCAGCATTTT.

The genes are TRBV12-5 and TRBJ2-3; TRBD1 might be the D (6 bases). CDR1 is LGHNT, CDR2 FRNRAP, per germline. Trimming stripped 6 bases from V and 2 bases from J, with 12 bases between. The CDR3 loop spans 14 amino acids. The CDR3 sequence: CASGRGQFTDTQYF. The CDR3 DNA follows: TGTGCTAGTGGACGCGGACAGTTCACAGATACGCAGTATTTT.

The chain combines TRBV24-1 with TRBJ2-3, with 9 bases aligning to TRBD2. The length of the CDR3 is 16 residues. With V trimmed by 5 bases and J by 3 bases, 8 bases remained unmatched. The germline V gene has CDR1 KGHDR and CDR2 SFDVKD. CDR3 sequence reads: CATSAVAGEGTDTQYF. CDR3 in DNA: TGTGCCACCAGTGCCGTAGCGGGAGAAGGAACAGATACGCAGTATTTT.

The chain recombines TRBV7-6 with TRBJ1-1; 7 nucleotides align to TRBD1. V was clipped by 4 bases and J by 8 bases; unmatched bases: 16. CDR3 length: 16 residues. Germline-derived CDR1 and CDR2 are SGHVS and FNYEAQ. The CDR3: CASSSRRGGGYVEAFF. CDR3 nucleotide sequence: TGTGCCAGCAGCTCCCGAAGAGGGGGCGGATACGTAGAAGCTTTCTTT.

This clone was detected only a few times. The chain joins TRBV5-8 to TRBJ2-3; D gene unclear. Trimming pared 0 bases from V and 3 bases from J, leaving 8 bases between. The CDR3 covers 14 residues. Germline V lookup: CDR1 SGHTS, CDR2 YDEGEE. In DNA form, the CDR3 reads TGTGCCAGCAGCTTGGCCTTCGGGACAGATACGCAGTATTTT. Translated: CASSLAFGTDTQYF.

V usage is TRBV6-2 or TRBV6-3 and J usage is TRBJ2-7; D might be TRBD2 (6 bases). Trimming cost V 2 bases and J 2 bases, with 10 bases left between them. CDR3 size: 14 residues. CDR1 MNHEY and CDR2 SVGEGT come from the germline V gene. The CDR3 region has the DNA TGTGCCAGCAGTTACGGCGGGATCCCCTACGAGCAGTACTTC. Protein sequence: CASSYGGIPYEQYF.

V gene TRBV12-5 combines with J gene TRBJ2-7, with 8 bases identical to TRBD1. Trimming cost V 7 bases and J 3 bases; bases outside gene matches: 8. The CDR3 is 14 residues long. Germline assignment: CDR1 LGHNT and CDR2 FRNRAP. The CDR3 sequence is CASALGQGNYEQYF. The DNA for the CDR3 is TGTGCTAGTGCCCTCGGACAGGGAAACTACGAGCAGTACTTC.

The V call is TRBV7-3, the J call TRBJ1-2, with 7 bases matching TRBD1. Germline V gene sequence: CDR1 SGHTA, CDR2 FQGTGA. Trimming at V came to 5 bases and at J to 3 bases, leaving 9 bases not matched to a gene. This CDR3 has 15 amino acids. The CDR3 coding sequence is TGTGCCAGCAGCCCCGAGACAGGGTTGGACTATGGCTACACCTTC. This gives the protein CASSPETGLDYGYTF.

The chain carries TRBV19 and TRBJ2-1; 7 bases line up with TRBD1. The germline gives CDR1 LNHDA, CDR2 SQIVND (reference sequence). The CDR3 contains 14 residues. V shed 3 bases, J shed 1 base, and the junction held 0 bases outside the gene matches. This chain's CDR3 is CASSMGQSYNEQFF. The CDR3 coding sequence is TGTGCCAGTAGTATGGGACAGTCCTACAATGAGCAGTTCTTC.

J is TRBJ1-1 and V is TRBV14; TRBD1 is a possible D gene (6 bases). The V gene lost 1 base and the J gene lost 4 bases, with 10 bases spanning the gap. The CDR3 has 14 residues. Germline-derived CDR1 and CDR2 are SGHDN and FVKESK. CDR3 bases: TGTGCCAGCAGCCAAGTACAGGGACGCACTGAAGCTTTCTTT. It yields the protein CASSQVQGRTEAFF.

The chain employs TRBV5-4 and TRBJ2-2; tentatively, D is TRBD1 (5 bases). This CDR3 contains 15 residues. Between the trimmed V and J ends, which lost 0 bases and 4 bases, there was a span of 10 bases. In germline, CDR1 is SGHNT, CDR2 YYREEE (reference sequence). This CDR3 is CASSLEGHGTGELFF. The CDR3 DNA is TGTGCCAGCAGCTTGGAGGGGCATGGCACCGGGGAGCTGTTTTTT.

The V call is TRBV5-6, the J call TRBJ1-6; tentatively, D is TRBD1 (5 bases). Germline V gene lookup returns CDR1 SGHDT and CDR2 YYEEEE. This CDR3 has 15 residues. Trimming pared 0 bases from V and 8 bases from J, leaving 12 bases between. The CDR3 DNA reads TGTGCCAGCAGCTTGGTCGCCAGGGATGATTCACCCCTCCACTTT. It is translated as CASSLVARDDSPLHF.

CDR3 DNA: TGTGCCTGGAGTCCTGGGACTCCCCCTGAAGCTTTCTTT. This translates into CAWSPGTPPEAFF. J is TRBJ1-1 and V is TRBV30, with D perhaps TRBD1 (5 bases). Trimming stripped 2 bases from V and 6 bases from J, with 13 bases between. CDR3 length: 13 amino acids. Germline CDR1 is GTSNPN and CDR2 is SVGIG (reference sequence). Full variable domain (outside the CDR3, taken from reference TRBV30 and TRBJ1-1): SQTIHQWPATLVQPVGSPLSLECTVEGTSNPNLYWYRQAAGRGLQLLFYSVGIGQISSEVPQNLSASRPQDRQFILSSKKLLLSDSGFYLCAWSPGTPPEAFFGQGTRLTVV.

The chain links TRBV18 to TRBJ1-1, with D perhaps TRBD1 (6 bases). The V end lost 6 bases, the J end lost 1 base, and 12 bases lay between the germline ends. The length of the CDR3 is 14 residues. Germline CDR1 is KGHSH and CDR2 is LQKENI. The CDR3 DNA reads TGTGCCAGCTCCCGGGACAAGGGGAACACTGAAGCTTTCTTT. Its protein product is CASSRDKGNTEAFF.

The chain couples TRBV27 to TRBJ1-2; D perhaps matches TRBD1 (5 bases). CDR1 and CDR2 (germline): MNHEY, SMNVEV (reference sequence). The length of the CDR3 is 13 residues. V lost 2 bases to trimming and J lost 3 bases, with 7 bases between them. CDR3 sequence reads: CASSLVGDYGYTF. Written as DNA, the CDR3 is TGTGCCAGCAGTTTAGTAGGGGACTATGGCTACACCTTC.

The rearrangement joins TRBV2 to TRBJ2-5; maybe TRBD1 (5 bases). V was shortened by 3 bases and J by 4 bases, with 15 bases between the two germline ends. Germline V gene lookup returns CDR1 SNHLY and CDR2 FYNNEI. This CDR3 contains 15 residues. CDR3 bases: TGTGCCAGCAGTGAGACTCGCCAGGGTCTAGAGACCCAGTACTTC. It yields the protein CASSETRQGLETQYF.

This chain joins TRBV5-5 and TRBJ2-1, with 8 bases matching TRBD1. Germline CDR1 SGHKS, CDR2 YYEKEE (reference sequence). This CDR3 has 14 amino acids. Germline trimming cut 4 bases from V and 5 bases from J; bases unmatched to any gene: 5. The CDR3 DNA follows: TGTGCCAGCAGCCGGGGACAGGAGGACAATGAGCAGTTCTTC. Translating gives CASSRGQEDNEQFF.

The chain carries TRBV4-3 and TRBJ1-4; D is unclear. The V gene's germline CDR1 is LGHNA and CDR2 YSLEER. The CDR3 extends over 15 amino acids. V lost 0 bases and J lost 5, with 10 bases in between. The CDR3 region has the DNA TGCGCCAGCAGCCAAGATTACCGGGGAAATGAAAAACTGTTTTTT. Translation gives CASSQDYRGNEKLFF.

The chain uses TRBV11-3 and TRBJ2-5, with 8 bases lining up with TRBD1. The V segment lost 5 bases and the J segment 5 bases; nucleotides outside the gene matches: 1. The CDR3 spans 12 residues. In germline, CDR1 is SGHNT, CDR2 YENEEA. The CDR3 protein is CASSRDRETQYF. The DNA for the CDR3 is TGTGCCAGCAGCCGGGACAGGGAGACCCAGTACTTC.

The chain is built from TRBV28 and TRBJ1-1; possible D gene TRBD1, 6 bases. The V and J ends lost 7 bases and 5 bases respectively, with 23 bases between them. From germline, CDR1 is MDHEN and CDR2 SYDVKM. This CDR3 has 16 residues. CDR3 bases: TGTGCCAGCACTTTTCAGGGGATAGATTTAGGAACTGAAGCTTTCTTT. Encoded protein: CASTFQGIDLGTEAFF.

The gene calls are TRBV9 and TRBJ2-5, with D maybe TRBD1 (7 bases). Deletions cut 0 bases from V and 5 bases from J, with 11 bases between. Germline values: CDR1 SGDLS, CDR2 YYNGEE. This CDR3 contains 14 residues. The chain's CDR3 is CASSVDRGGETQYF. The CDR3 coding sequence is TGTGCCAGCAGCGTAGACAGGGGAGGCGAGACCCAGTACTTC.

The chain recombines TRBV5-1 with TRBJ2-2, with 7 bases that match TRBD2. The trim removed 1 base at V and 1 base at J, leaving 7 bases unmatched. The CDR3 extends over 17 amino acids. CDR1 is SGHRS and CDR2 is YFSETQ in the germline V gene. The chain's CDR3 is CASSLRRLAENTGELFF. The CDR3 coding sequence is TGCGCCAGCAGCTTGAGACGGCTAGCGGAGAACACCGGGGAGCTGTTTTTT. The whole variable domain, remainder taken from reference TRBV5-1 and TRBJ2-2, is KAGVTQTPRYLIKTRGQQVTLSCSPISGHRSVSWYQQTPGQGLQFLFEYFSETQRNKGNFPGRFSGRQFSNSRSEMNVSTLELGDSALYLCASSLRRLAENTGELFFGEGSRLTVL.

V usage is TRBV28 and J usage is TRBJ1-2; 10 nucleotides align to TRBD1. The germline V gene has CDR1 MDHEN and CDR2 SYDVKM. The J segment lost 4 bases and the V segment lost 5 bases, leaving 16 bases of the junction unmatched. The CDR3 runs to 18 residues. CDR3 sequence (DNA): TGTGCCAGCAGTGACCCCCGCGGCGACAGGGGGCTTAGCTATGGCTACACCTTC. Protein product: CASSDPRGDRGLSYGYTF.

The chain joins TRBV9 to TRBJ2-2; no firm D call. Trimming removed 1 base at V and 6 bases at J, with 4 bases between. This CDR3 region has 12 residues. The germline CDR1 and CDR2 sequences are SGDLS and YYNGEE. The CDR3 DNA sequence: TGTGCCAGCAGCGTACAGTCCGGGGAGCTGTTTTTT. It is translated as CASSVQSGELFF.